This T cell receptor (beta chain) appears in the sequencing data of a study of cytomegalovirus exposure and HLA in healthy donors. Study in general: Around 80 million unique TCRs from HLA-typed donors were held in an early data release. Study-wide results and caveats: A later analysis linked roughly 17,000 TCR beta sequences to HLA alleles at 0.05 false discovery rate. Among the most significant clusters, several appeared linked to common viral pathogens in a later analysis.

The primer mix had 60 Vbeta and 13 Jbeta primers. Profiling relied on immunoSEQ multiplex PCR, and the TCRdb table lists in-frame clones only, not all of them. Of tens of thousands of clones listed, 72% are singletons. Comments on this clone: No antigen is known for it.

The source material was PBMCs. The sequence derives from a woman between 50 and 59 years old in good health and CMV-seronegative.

CDR3 protein: CASTQGGSYGYTF. CDR3 DNA sequence: TGTGCCAGCACGCAGGGCGGGAGCTATGGCTACACCTTC. The rearrangement links TRBV6-6 to TRBJ1-2, with D perhaps matching TRBD1 (5 bases). The germline gives CDR1 MNHNY, CDR2 SVGAGI (reference sequence). The CDR3 totals 13 residues. V dropped 7 bases and J dropped 4 bases, with 13 bases sitting between them.